The 29 T cell receptor beta chains listed next were all sequenced from one sample in a study of blood T cell repertoires in COVID-19. Method: immunoSEQ multiplex PCR; TCRdb's copy keeps in-frame clones and lacks some. The sample records 64,000 or so clones, less than 80% being singletons. Material: peripheral blood. The receptors derive from a human donor in a cohort sampled during active COVID-19.

This chain uses TRBV9 with TRBJ1-6, with D possibly TRBD1 on 6 matching bases. The germline CDR1 and CDR2 sequences are SGDLS and YYNGEE. The V end lost 3 bases, the J end lost 10 bases, and 14 bases lay between the germline ends. This CDR3 has 14 residues. The CDR3 sequence is CASSDTGPESPLHF. The DNA for the CDR3 is TGTGCCAGCAGCGACACAGGGCCAGAGTCACCCCTCCACTTT.

V is TRBV7-9 and J is TRBJ1-1; 8 nucleotides line up with TRBD1. Germline V CDR1 and CDR2: SEHNR, FQNEAQ (reference sequence). Losses at the gene ends were 6 bases for V and 3 bases for J; bases not matched to a gene: 9. The CDR3 is 15 amino acids. This CDR3 reads CASRSMQGAYTEAFF. CDR3 bases: TGTGCCAGCAGATCAATGCAGGGGGCATACACTGAAGCTTTCTTT.

This chain joins TRBV28 and TRBJ1-5; tentative D call: TRBD1 (5 bases). Germline V CDR1 and CDR2: MDHEN, SYDVKM. Trimming cost V 6 bases and J 7 bases, with 13 bases left between them. CDR3 length: 13 amino acids. CDR3 loop: CASRLRVRQPQHF. CDR3 DNA sequence: TGTGCCAGCAGACTCAGGGTTCGACAGCCCCAGCATTTT.

The V gene is TRBV9, the J gene TRBJ2-5; the D gene is possibly TRBD1 (6 bases). Deletions cut 4 bases from V and 6 bases from J, with 19 bases between. CDR1 is SGDLS, CDR2 YYNGEE, per germline. The CDR3 runs to 15 residues. The CDR3 loop is CASSPHEQGLKTQYF. CDR3 sequence (DNA): TGTGCCAGCAGCCCACACGAACAGGGTCTCAAGACCCAGTACTTC.

The chain employs TRBV10-1 and TRBJ2-7; 13 bases align to TRBD2. This CDR3 is built from 17 residues. Germline values: CDR1 WNHNN, CDR2 SYGVQD (reference sequence). The J segment lost 0 bases and the V segment lost 3 bases, leaving 5 bases of the junction unmatched. The CDR3 spells CASSEGTSGDGSYEQYF. The DNA of the CDR3 is TGCGCCAGCAGTGAAGGGACTAGCGGGGACGGCTCCTACGAGCAGTACTTC.

The chain combines TRBV20-1 with TRBJ1-1; D uncertain. CDR3 length: 8 amino acids. Germline values: CDR1 DFQATT, CDR2 SNEGSKA (reference sequence). The CDR3 is CRPGLAFF. CDR3 DNA sequence: TGCAGACCCGGGTTGGCTTTCTTT.

The chain carries TRBV24-1 and TRBJ2-7; 11 bases are a match to TRBD1. V trimming: 6 bases; J trimming: 2 bases; junction bases outside the gene matches: 14. The germline gives CDR1 KGHDR, CDR2 SFDVKD. CDR3 length: 18 residues. CDR3 nucleotides: TGTGCCACCAGTCGCCCCCTGCAACCGGGACAGGGGGCCTACGAGCAGTACTTC. Translation: CATSRPLQPGQGAYEQYF.

This clone was observed at least ten times. The chain combines TRBV15 with TRBJ2-5; tentatively, D is TRBD2 (7 bases). CDR3 length: 14 residues. V lost 3 bases, J lost 4 bases, and 12 bases lay in between. Germline V gene sequence: CDR1 LNHNV, CDR2 YYDKDF (reference sequence). The CDR3: CATSRYREGETQYF. The CDR3 bases are TGTGCCACCAGCAGGTACAGGGAGGGAGAGACCCAGTACTTC. The variable domain in full, with the rest retrieved from reference TRBV15 and TRBJ2-5, is DAMVIQNPRYQVTQFGKPVTLSCSQTLNHNVMYWYQQKSSQAPKLLFHYYDKDFNNEADTPDNFQSRRPNTSFCFLDIRSPGLGDTAMYLCATSRYREGETQYFGPGTRLLVL.

The rearrangement joins TRBV19 to TRBJ1-5; the match to TRBD1 covers 7 bases. The V and J ends lost 4 bases and 5 bases, in that order; junction bases with no gene match: 5. This CDR3 region has 14 residues. Germline V gene sequence: CDR1 LNHDA, CDR2 SQIVND (reference sequence). The CDR3, as DNA: TGTGCCAGTAGTAGACAGGGTGACGATCAGCCCCAGCATTTT. Translating it yields CASSRQGDDQPQHF.

The sample holds a few counts of this clone. This chain links TRBV5-1 with TRBJ1-6; D perhaps matches TRBD1 (6 bases). The CDR3 loop spans 16 amino acids. Per germline, CDR1 SGHRS and CDR2 YFSETQ. V lost 0 bases and J 10 bases, leaving 17 bases between the germline ends. CDR3 nucleotides: TGCGCCAGCAGCTTGGGACAGGAGCTTCTCGAATCACCCCTCCACTTT. Its protein is CASSLGQELLESPLHF.

The rearrangement joins TRBV11-2 to TRBJ1-2; the match to TRBD1 covers 9 bases. Germline-derived CDR1 and CDR2 are SGHAT and FQNNGV. J gave up 4 bases and V 5 bases, and 17 bases lay outside the gene matches. The CDR3 length is 18 residues. CDR3 loop: CASSQINRGQSAGYGYTF. As DNA, the CDR3 is TGTGCCAGCAGCCAGATCAACAGGGGGCAAAGCGCGGGCTATGGCTACACCTTC.

The chain joins TRBV6-2 or TRBV6-3 to TRBJ1-2; 7 bases fit TRBD1. V was pared by 5 bases and J by 4 bases, with 1 base of the junction left unmatched. From germline, CDR1 is MNHEY and CDR2 SVGEGT. The CDR3 extends over 12 amino acids. This chain's CDR3 is CASSTGAYGYTF. The CDR3, as DNA: TGTGCCAGCAGTACAGGGGCCTATGGCTACACCTTC.

The chain is built from TRBV10-2 and TRBJ2-7; 7 positions agree with TRBD2. CDR3 length: 14 residues. The germline CDR1 and CDR2 sequences are WSHSY and SAAADI. V was clipped by 5 bases and J by 2 bases; unmatched bases: 6. CDR3: CASSPGGGPYEQYF. In nucleotides, the CDR3 is TGCGCCAGCAGTCCCGGGGGAGGGCCCTACGAGCAGTACTTC.

The rearrangement joins TRBV7-9 to TRBJ1-1; D remains unclear. The germline gives CDR1 SEHNR, CDR2 FQNEAQ (reference sequence). The CDR3 is 16 residues long. Deletions cut 0 bases from V and 4 bases from J, with 15 bases between. The CDR3 loop reads CASSLASTVSPTEAFF. The CDR3 nucleotides are TGTGCCAGCAGCTTAGCCTCCACAGTCTCCCCCACTGAAGCTTTCTTT.

V and J are TRBV2 and TRBJ2-7; TRBD1 matches 7 bases. With V trimmed by 8 bases and J by 0 bases, 7 bases remained unmatched. The CDR3 is made up of 14 amino acids. Germline V gene sequence: CDR1 SNHLY, CDR2 FYNNEI. The CDR3, as DNA: TGTGCCAGCGAGGGCGCAGGGGGCTCCTACGAGCAGTACTTC. Its protein product is CASEGAGGSYEQYF.

This chain connects TRBV5-1 to TRBJ2-1; a weak D match, TRBD1 (5 bases). Trimming stripped 1 base from V and 4 bases from J, with 6 bases between. Germline lookup yields CDR1 SGHRS and CDR2 YFSETQ. The CDR3 is 13 amino acids. CDR3 protein: CASSLQGYNEQFF. The CDR3 DNA reads TGCGCCAGCAGCTTGCAGGGTTACAATGAGCAGTTCTTC.

This clone was picked up one time. The gene calls are TRBV19 and TRBJ2-3; 12 bases line up with TRBD2. Germline loops: CDR1 LNHDA, CDR2 SQIVND (reference sequence). The V segment lost 5 bases and the J segment 7 bases; nucleotides outside the gene matches: 4. CDR3 length equals 14 residues. This CDR3 is CASSASGREYTQYF. Here the CDR3 DNA reads TGTGCCAGTAGTGCTAGCGGGAGGGAGTATACGCAGTATTTT. Full variable domain (missing parts from reference TRBV19 and TRBJ2-3): DGGITQSPKYLFRKEGQNVTLSCEQNLNHDAMYWYRQDPGQGLRLIYYSQIVNDFQKGDIAEGYSVSREKKESFPLTVTSAQKNPTAFYLCASSASGREYTQYFGPGTRLTVL.

The chain has TRBV15 and TRBJ2-3; 12 bases are shared with TRBD2. The CDR3 runs 19 residues. Unmatched junction bases numbered 14, after V lost 1 base and J lost 6 bases. Germline assignment: CDR1 LNHNV and CDR2 YYDKDF (reference sequence). CDR3 nucleotides: TGTGCCACCAGCAGAGTACCTAGCGGGAGGGCCAGGACAACGGATACGCAGTATTTT. Its translation: CATSRVPSGRARTTDTQYF.

In this sample, this clone turned up a few times. V is TRBV4-2 and J is TRBJ2-2, with TRBD2 identical over 10 bases. Germline CDR1 LGHNA, CDR2 YNFKEQ. With 0 bases clipped from V and 10 bases from J, the junction kept 5 bases outside the gene matches. The CDR3 is 15 residues long. This CDR3 is CASSQDRSGREELFF. Here the CDR3 DNA reads TGTGCCAGCAGCCAAGATAGGAGCGGGAGGGAGGAGCTGTTTTTT.

DNA for the CDR3: TGTGCCAGCACCGGGGGGGCGCGCACAGATACGCAGTATTTT. Its protein is CASTGGARTDTQYF. The J gene is TRBJ2-3, the V gene TRBV28; 8 nucleotides align to TRBD2. Unmatched junction bases numbered 4, after V lost 7 bases and J lost 1 base. This CDR3 comprises 14 residues. Looked up from germline, CDR1 is MDHEN and CDR2 is SYDVKM.

This clone was recorded only once. The chain has TRBV6-5 and TRBJ2-7; D may be TRBD2 (5 bases). This CDR3 has 15 residues. Germline V gene data show CDR1 as MNHEY and CDR2 as SVGAGI. V lost 1 base, J lost 5 bases, and 15 bases lay in between. CDR3 protein: CASSYLGLERDEQYF. The CDR3 DNA reads as TGTGCCAGCAGTTACTTAGGACTGGAGAGGGACGAGCAGTACTTC.

The chain couples TRBV4-3 to TRBJ2-1; possible D gene TRBD2, 5 bases. Trimming stripped 4 bases from V and 5 bases from J, with 18 bases between. CDR1 and CDR2 (germline): LGHNA, YSLEER. The length of the CDR3 is 16 residues. CDR3 nucleotide sequence: TGCGCCAGCAGCCCATCTGGGGTAGCGCAAAACAATGAGCAGTTCTTC. The encoded protein is CASSPSGVAQNNEQFF.

This clone was counted many times. The rearrangement uses TRBV4-2 and TRBJ2-1; 7 bases are shared with TRBD2. In germline, CDR1 is LGHNA, CDR2 YNFKEQ. This CDR3 spans 16 amino acids. Unmatched junction bases numbered 8, after V lost 0 bases and J lost 6 bases. The CDR3 DNA sequence: TGTGCCAGCAGCCAAGATGCGGCGGCGGGAGCCAATGAGCAGTTCTTC. It translates to CASSQDAAAGANEQFF.

This rearrangement joins TRBV20-1 to TRBJ1-5, with D unclear. The CDR3 is 10 amino acids. V dropped 5 bases and J dropped 9 bases, with 8 bases sitting between them. CDR1 DFQATT and CDR2 SNEGSKA come from the germline V gene (reference sequence). CDR3: CSAGRVPQHF. For the CDR3, the DNA is TGCAGTGCTGGGAGGGTGCCCCAGCATTTT.

The chain links TRBV5-1 to TRBJ2-1, with 9 bases lining up with TRBD2. This CDR3 comprises 17 residues. Germline CDR1 SGHRS, CDR2 YFSETQ. The V segment lost 3 bases and the J segment 4 bases; nucleotides outside the gene matches: 11. CDR3 in amino acids: CASSSLGEREVYNEQFF. The CDR3 DNA follows: TGCGCCAGCAGCTCTCTCGGGGAGCGGGAGGTTTACAATGAGCAGTTCTTC.

V usage is TRBV10-2 and J usage is TRBJ1-6; the D is unclear. Germline V gene data show CDR1 as WSHSY and CDR2 as SAAADI. V dropped 6 bases and J dropped 6 bases, with 9 bases sitting between them. The CDR3 is 13 residues long. The CDR3 sequence is CASSSTGNSPLHF. Here the CDR3 DNA reads TGCGCCAGCAGCAGTACGGGTAATTCACCCCTCCACTTT.

The chain combines TRBV7-2 with TRBJ2-7; TRBD1 matches at 11 bases. CDR1 and CDR2 (germline): SGHTA, FQGNSA. This CDR3 is 16 amino acids long. V was pared by 5 bases and J by 5 bases, with 11 bases of the junction left unmatched. CDR3 nucleotide sequence: TGTGCCAGCAGCACTCCCCGGACAGGGGGCATGGACGAGCAGTACTTC. Encoded protein: CASSTPRTGGMDEQYF.

This rearrangement joins TRBV14 to TRBJ2-7, with 8 bases fitting TRBD2. CDR1 is SGHDN and CDR2 is FVKESK in the germline V gene. Trimming cost V 1 base and J 1 base; bases outside gene matches: 12. The CDR3 consists of 18 residues. CDR3 in DNA: TGTGCCAGCAGCCAAGTTGTAAGTAGCGGGACCCGATCCTACGAGCAGTACTTC. It translates to CASSQVVSSGTRSYEQYF.

The genes are TRBV6-2 or TRBV6-3 and TRBJ2-1; TRBD2 agrees at 9 bases. Per germline, CDR1 MNHEY and CDR2 SVGEGT. J gave up 5 bases and V 0 bases, and 14 bases lay outside the gene matches. This CDR3 contains 19 residues. Here the CDR3 reads CASSYSIVGPGLANNEQFF. The CDR3, as DNA: TGTGCCAGCAGTTACTCGATAGTCGGGCCCGGACTAGCGAACAATGAGCAGTTCTTC.